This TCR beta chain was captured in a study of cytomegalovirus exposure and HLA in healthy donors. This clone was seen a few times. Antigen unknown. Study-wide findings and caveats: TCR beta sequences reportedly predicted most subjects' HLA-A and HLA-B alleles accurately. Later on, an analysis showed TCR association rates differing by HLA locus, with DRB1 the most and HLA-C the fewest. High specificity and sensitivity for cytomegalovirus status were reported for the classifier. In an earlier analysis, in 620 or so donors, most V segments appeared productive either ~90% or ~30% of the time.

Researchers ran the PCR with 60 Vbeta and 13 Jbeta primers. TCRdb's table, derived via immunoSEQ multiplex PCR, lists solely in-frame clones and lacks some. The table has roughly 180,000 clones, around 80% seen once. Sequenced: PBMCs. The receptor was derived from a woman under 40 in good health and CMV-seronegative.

The CDR3 sequence is CASSEGGWTVNGYTF. The CDR3 DNA follows: TGTGCCAGCAGTGAAGGTGGGTGGACAGTAAATGGCTACACCTTC. The gene calls are TRBV2 and TRBJ1-2; a weak D match, TRBD1 (6 bases). Trimming pared 1 base from V and 6 bases from J, leaving 15 bases between. CDR3 length: 15 residues. Looked up from germline, CDR1 is SNHLY and CDR2 is FYNNEI.